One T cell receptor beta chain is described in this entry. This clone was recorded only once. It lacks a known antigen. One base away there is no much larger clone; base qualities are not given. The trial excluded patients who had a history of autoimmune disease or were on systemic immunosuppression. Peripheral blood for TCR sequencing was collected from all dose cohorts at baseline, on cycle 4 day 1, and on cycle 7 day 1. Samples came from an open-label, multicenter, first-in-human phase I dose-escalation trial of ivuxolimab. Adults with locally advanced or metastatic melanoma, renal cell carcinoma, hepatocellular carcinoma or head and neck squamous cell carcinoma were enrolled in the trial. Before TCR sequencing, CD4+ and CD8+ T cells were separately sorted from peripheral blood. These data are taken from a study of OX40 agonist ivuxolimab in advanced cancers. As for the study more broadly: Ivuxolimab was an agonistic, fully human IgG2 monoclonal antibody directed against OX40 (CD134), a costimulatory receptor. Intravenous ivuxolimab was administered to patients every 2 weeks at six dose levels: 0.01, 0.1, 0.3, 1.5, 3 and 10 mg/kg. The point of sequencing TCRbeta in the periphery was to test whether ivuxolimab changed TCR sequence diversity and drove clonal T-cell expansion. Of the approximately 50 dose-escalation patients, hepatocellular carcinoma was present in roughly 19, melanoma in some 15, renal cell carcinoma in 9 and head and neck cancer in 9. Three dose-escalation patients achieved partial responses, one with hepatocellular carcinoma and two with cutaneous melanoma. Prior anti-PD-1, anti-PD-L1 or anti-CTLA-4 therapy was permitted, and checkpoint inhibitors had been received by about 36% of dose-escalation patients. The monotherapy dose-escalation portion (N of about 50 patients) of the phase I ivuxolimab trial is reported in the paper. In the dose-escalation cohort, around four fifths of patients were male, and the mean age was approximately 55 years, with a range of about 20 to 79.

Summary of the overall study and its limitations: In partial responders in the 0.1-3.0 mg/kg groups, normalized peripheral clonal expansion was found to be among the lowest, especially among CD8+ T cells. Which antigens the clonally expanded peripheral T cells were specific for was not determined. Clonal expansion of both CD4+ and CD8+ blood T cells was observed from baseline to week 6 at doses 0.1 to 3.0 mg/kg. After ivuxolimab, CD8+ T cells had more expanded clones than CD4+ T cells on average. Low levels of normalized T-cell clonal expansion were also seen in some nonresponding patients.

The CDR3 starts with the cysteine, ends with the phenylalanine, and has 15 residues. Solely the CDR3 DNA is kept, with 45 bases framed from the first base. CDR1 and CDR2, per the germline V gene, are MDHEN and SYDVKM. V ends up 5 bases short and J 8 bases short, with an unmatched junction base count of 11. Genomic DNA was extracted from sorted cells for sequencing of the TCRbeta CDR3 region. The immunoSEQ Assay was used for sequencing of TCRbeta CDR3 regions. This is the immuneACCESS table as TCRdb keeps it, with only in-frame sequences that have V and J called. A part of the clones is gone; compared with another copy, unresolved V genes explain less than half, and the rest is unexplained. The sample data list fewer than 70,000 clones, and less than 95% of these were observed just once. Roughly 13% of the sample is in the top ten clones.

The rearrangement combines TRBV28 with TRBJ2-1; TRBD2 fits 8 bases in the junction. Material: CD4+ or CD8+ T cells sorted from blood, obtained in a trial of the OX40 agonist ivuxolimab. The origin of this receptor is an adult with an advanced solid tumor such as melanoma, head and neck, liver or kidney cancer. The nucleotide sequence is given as TGTGCCAGCAGTCTGGCGCGGAGCGGGAGCTATGAGCAGTTCTTC. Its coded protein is CASSLARSGSYEQFF. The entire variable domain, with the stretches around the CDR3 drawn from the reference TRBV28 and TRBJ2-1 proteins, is DVKVTQSSRYLVKRTGEKVFLECVQDMDHENMFWYRQDPGLGLRLIYFSYDVKMKEKGDIPEGYSVSREKKERFSLILESASTNQTSMYLCASSLARSGSYEQFFGPGTRLTVL.